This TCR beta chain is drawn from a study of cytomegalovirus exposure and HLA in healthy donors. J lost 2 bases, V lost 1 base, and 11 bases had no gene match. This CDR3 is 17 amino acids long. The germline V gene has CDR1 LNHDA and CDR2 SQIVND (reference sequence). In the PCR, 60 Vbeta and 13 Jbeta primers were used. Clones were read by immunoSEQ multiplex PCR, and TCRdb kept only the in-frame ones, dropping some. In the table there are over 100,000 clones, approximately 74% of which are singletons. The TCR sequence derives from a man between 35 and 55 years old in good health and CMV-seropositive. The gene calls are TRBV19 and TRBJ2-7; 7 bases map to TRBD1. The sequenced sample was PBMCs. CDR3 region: CASSIGDSRRTTYEQYF. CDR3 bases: TGTGCCAGTAGTATAGGGGACAGCCGAAGAACAACCTACGAGCAGTACTTC.